This TCR beta chain was sequenced during a study of cytomegalovirus exposure and HLA in healthy donors. In germline, CDR1 is MNHNS, CDR2 SASEGT. This CDR3 contains 15 residues. Unmatched junction bases numbered 9, after V lost 6 bases and J lost 5 bases. The PCR made use of 60 Vbeta and 13 Jbeta primers. The table came from immunoSEQ multiplex PCR; TCRdb's copy has only in-frame clones and leaves some out. The sample includes roughly 220,000 clones, approximately 68% of them seen just once. Healthy bone marrow donors made up the cohort. This clone was seen a few times. Its antigen remains unknown. Study-level points and caveats: Later work associated more than 15,000 TCR beta sequences with HLA alleles at 0.05 false discovery rate. Several of the most significant clusters appeared, in a later analysis, to be linked to common viral pathogens.

The sample comprised PBMCs. The receptor was derived from a young woman in good health and CMV-seronegative. The chain combines TRBV6-1 with TRBJ2-5; 10 bases align to TRBD1. Written as DNA, the CDR3 is TGTGCCAGCAGCCTAAGACAGGGGGCGAAGGAGACCCAGTACTTC. Translation gives CASSLRQGAKETQYF.